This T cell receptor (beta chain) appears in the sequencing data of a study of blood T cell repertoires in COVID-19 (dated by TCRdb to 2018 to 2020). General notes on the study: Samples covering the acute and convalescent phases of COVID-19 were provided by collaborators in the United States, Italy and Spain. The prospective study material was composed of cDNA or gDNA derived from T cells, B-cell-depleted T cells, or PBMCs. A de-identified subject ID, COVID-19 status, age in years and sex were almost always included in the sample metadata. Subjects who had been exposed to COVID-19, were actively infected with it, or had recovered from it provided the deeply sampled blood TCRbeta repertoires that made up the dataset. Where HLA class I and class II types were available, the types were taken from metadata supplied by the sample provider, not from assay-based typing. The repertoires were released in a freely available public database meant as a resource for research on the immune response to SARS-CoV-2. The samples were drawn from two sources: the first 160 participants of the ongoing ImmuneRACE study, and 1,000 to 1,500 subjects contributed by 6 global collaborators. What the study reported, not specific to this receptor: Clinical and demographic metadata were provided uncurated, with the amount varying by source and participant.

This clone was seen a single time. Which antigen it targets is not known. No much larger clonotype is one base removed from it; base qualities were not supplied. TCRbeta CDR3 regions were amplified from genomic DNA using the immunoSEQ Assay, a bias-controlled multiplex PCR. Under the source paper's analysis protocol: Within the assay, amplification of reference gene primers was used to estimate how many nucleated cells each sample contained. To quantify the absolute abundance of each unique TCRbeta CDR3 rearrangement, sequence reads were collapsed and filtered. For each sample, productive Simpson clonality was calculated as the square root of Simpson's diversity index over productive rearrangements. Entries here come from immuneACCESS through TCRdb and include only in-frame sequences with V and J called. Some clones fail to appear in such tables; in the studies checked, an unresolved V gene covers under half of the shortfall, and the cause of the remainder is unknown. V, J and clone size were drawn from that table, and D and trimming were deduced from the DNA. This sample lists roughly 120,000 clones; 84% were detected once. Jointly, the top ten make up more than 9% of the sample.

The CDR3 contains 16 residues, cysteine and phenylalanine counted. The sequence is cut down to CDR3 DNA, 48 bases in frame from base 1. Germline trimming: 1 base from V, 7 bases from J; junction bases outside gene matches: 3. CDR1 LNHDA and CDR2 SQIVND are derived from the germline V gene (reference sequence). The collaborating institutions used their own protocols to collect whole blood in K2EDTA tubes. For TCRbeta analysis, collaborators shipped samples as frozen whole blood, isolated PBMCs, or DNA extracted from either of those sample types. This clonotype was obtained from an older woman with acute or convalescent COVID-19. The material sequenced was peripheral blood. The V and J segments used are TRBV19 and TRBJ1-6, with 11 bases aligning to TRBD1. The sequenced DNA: TGTGCCAGTAGTATAGCCGGGACAGGGGGAAATTCACCCCTCCACTTT. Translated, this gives CASSIAGTGGNSPLHF. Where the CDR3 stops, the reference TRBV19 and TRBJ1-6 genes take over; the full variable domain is DGGITQSPKYLFRKEGQNVTLSCEQNLNHDAMYWYRQDPGQGLRLIYYSQIVNDFQKGDIAEGYSVSREKKESFPLTVTSAQKNPTAFYLCASSIAGTGGNSPLHFGNGTRLTVT.